This paragraph reports one TCR beta chain. The antigen is unknown. The entry originates in a study of T cell responses to AZD1222 COVID-19 vaccine. Study-level results: Spike-specific TCR breadth and depth grew following two AZD1222 doses. Regions 160-218 and 743-854 dominated among vaccine-associated CD4 TCRs spanning spike. Nearly half of spike-specific TCRs reportedly target variant regions that are unmutated in the B.1.351 and B.1.1.7 variants.

Looked up from germline, CDR1 is LNHDA and CDR2 is SQIVND (reference sequence). Unmatched junction bases numbered 12, after V lost 3 bases and J lost 5 bases. The CDR3 is 17 amino acids. Repertoires were generated with immunoSEQ multiplex PCR, while TCRdb's copy carries only in-frame clones and drops some. The table records fewer than 90,000 clones, about 88% of them present only once. The sequence came from an adult in good health. The sequencing used peripheral blood, collected on day 0 of AZD1222 vaccination. The genes are TRBV19 and TRBJ1-3, with 8 bases identical to TRBD1. The CDR3, as DNA: TGTGCCAGTAGTATGGATTCCCCCGGGACAGGAAGAAACACCATATATTTT. As protein: CASSMDSPGTGRNTIYF. Looking up the rest from reference TRBV19 and TRBJ1-3 gives the full variable domain: DGGITQSPKYLFRKEGQNVTLSCEQNLNHDAMYWYRQDPGQGLRLIYYSQIVNDFQKGDIAEGYSVSREKKESFPLTVTSAQKNPTAFYLCASSMDSPGTGRNTIYFGEGSWLTVV.